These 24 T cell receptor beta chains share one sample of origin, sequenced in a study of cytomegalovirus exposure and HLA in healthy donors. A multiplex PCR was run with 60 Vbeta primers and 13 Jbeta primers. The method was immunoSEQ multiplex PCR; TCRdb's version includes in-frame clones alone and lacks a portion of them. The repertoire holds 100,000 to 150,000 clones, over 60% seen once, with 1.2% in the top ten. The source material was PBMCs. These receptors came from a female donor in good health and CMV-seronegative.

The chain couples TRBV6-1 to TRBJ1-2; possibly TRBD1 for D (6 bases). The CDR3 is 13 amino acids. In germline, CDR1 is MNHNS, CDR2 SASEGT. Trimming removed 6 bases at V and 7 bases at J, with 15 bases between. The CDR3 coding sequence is TGTGCCAGCAGACGGGACAAGGCGAGTGGCTACACCTTC. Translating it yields CASRRDKASGYTF.

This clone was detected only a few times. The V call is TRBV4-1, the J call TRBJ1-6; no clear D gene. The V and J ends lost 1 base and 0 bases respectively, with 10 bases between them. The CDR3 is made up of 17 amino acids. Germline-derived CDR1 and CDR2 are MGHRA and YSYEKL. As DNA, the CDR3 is TGCGCCAGCAGCCAAGTTTGGAGGAGCTCCTATAATTCACCCCTCCACTTT. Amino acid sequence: CASSQVWRSSYNSPLHF.

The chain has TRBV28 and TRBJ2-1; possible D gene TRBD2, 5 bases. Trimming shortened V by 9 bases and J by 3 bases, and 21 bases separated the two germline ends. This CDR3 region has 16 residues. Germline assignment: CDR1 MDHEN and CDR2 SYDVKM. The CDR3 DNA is TGTGCCAGTGTAACAAGAGGAGGCGAGCGCTACAATGAGCAGTTCTTC. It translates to CASVTRGGERYNEQFF.

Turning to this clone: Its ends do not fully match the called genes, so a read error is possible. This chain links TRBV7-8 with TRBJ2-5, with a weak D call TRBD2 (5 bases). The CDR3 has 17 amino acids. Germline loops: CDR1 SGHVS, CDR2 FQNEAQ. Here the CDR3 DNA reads TGTGTCAGCAGCCCCCTCCGGAGGCTACCCGTGGATGGGACCCAGTACTTC. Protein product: CVSSPLRRLPVDGTQYF.

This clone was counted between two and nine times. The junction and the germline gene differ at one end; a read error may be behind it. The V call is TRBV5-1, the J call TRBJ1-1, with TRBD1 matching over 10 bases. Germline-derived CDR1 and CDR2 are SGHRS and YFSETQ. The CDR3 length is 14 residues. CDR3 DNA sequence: TGTGCCAGCAGCTTGGGACAGGGGAGCACTGAAGCTTTCTTT. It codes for CASSLGQGSTEAFF.

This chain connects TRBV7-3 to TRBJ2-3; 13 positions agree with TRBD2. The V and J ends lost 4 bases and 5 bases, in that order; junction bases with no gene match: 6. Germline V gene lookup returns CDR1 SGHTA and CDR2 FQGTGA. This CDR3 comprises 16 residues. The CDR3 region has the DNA TGTGCCAGCAGCTCCACTAGCGGGGGGGCAGTAGATACGCAGTATTTT. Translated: CASSSTSGGAVDTQYF.

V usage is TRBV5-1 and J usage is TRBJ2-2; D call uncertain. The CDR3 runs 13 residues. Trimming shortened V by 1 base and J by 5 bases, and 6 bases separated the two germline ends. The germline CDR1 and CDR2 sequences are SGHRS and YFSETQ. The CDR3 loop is CASSLPLTGELFF. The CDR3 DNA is TGCGCCAGCAGCTTGCCCTTGACCGGGGAGCTGTTTTTT.

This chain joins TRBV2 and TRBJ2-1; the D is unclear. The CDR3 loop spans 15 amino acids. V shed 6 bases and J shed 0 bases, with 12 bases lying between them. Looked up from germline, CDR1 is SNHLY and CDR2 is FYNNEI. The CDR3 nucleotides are TGTGCCAGCAGGTCCAGCGAAAGCTCCTACAATGAGCAGTTCTTC. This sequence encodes CASRSSESSYNEQFF.

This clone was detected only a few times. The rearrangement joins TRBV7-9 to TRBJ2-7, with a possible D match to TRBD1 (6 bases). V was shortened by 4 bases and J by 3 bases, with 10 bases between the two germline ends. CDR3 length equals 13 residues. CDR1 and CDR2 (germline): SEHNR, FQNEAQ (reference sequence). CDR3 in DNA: TGTGCCAGCAGCTCCTGGGACATCTACGAGCAGTACTTC. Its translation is CASSSWDIYEQYF.

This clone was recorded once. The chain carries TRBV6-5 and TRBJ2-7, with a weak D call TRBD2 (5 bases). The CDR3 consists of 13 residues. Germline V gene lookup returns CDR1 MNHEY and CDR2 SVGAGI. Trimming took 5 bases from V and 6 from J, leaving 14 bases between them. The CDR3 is CASSAGELGEQYF. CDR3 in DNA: TGTGCCAGCAGTGCCGGGGAACTCGGCGAGCAGTACTTC.

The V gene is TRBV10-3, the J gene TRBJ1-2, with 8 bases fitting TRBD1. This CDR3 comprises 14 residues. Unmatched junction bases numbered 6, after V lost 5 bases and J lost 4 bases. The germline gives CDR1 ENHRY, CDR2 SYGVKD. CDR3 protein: CAISRQGAAYGYTF. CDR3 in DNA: TGTGCCATCAGTCGCCAGGGGGCAGCCTATGGCTACACCTTC.

This CDR3 reads CASTFAGANSPLHF. In DNA, the CDR3 is TGTGCCAGCACCTTTGCAGGGGCTAATTCACCCCTCCACTTT. The rearrangement links TRBV6-5 to TRBJ1-6, with D perhaps matching TRBD1 (6 bases). From germline, CDR1 is MNHEY and CDR2 SVGAGI. The CDR3 loop spans 14 amino acids. The V end was cut by 7 bases, the J end by 6 bases, with 13 bases between.

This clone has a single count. This CDR3 is CAISERGAGVNEKLFF. DNA for the CDR3: TGTGCCATCAGTGAGCGCGGTGCAGGGGTTAATGAAAAACTGTTTTTT. The rearrangement links TRBV10-3 to TRBJ1-4, with D possibly TRBD1 on 6 matching bases. CDR1 ENHRY and CDR2 SYGVKD come from the germline V gene. The CDR3 runs to 16 residues. V lost 2 bases to trimming and J lost 4 bases, with 14 bases between them.

CDR3: CASSQPTSGGGLGLFF. For the CDR3, the DNA is TGCGCCAGCAGCCAACCGACTAGCGGGGGAGGCTTGGGGCTGTTTTTT. The rearrangement uses TRBV4-1 and TRBJ2-2, with 12 bases that match TRBD2. There are 16 residues in the CDR3. Trimming at V came to 2 bases and at J to 13 bases, leaving 11 bases not matched to a gene. Germline V gives CDR1 MGHRA, CDR2 YSYEKL.

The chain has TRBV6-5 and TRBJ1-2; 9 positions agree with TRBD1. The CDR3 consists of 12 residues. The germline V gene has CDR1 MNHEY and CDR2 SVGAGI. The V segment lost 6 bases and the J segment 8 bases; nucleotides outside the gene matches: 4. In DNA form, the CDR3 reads TGTGCCAGCAGCAGTACAGGGGGCGGCTACACCTTC. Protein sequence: CASSSTGGGYTF.

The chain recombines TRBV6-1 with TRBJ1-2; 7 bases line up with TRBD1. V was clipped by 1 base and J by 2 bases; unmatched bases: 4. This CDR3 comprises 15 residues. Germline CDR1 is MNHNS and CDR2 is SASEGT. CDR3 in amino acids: CASSEGLQGNYGYTF. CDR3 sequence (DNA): TGTGCCAGCAGTGAAGGGTTACAGGGGAACTATGGCTACACCTTC.

The CDR3 loop reads CASSESPRSSGNTIYF. The CDR3 DNA sequence: TGCGCCAGCAGTGAGTCTCCGAGGAGCTCTGGAAACACCATATATTTT. The V call is TRBV10-1, the J call TRBJ1-3; D remains ambiguous. The length of the CDR3 is 16 residues. V lost 0 bases, J lost 0 bases, and 9 bases lay in between. Germline V gene sequence: CDR1 WNHNN, CDR2 SYGVQD (reference sequence).

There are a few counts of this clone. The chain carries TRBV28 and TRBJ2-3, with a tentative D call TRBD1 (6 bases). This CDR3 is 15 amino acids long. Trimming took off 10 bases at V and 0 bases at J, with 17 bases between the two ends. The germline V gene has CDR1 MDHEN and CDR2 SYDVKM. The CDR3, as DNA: TGTGCCACCGGTCCAGGGGACACTAGCACAGATACGCAGTATTTT. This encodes CATGPGDTSTDTQYF. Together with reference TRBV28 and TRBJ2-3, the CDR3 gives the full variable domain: DVKVTQSSRYLVKRTGEKVFLECVQDMDHENMFWYRQDPGLGLRLIYFSYDVKMKEKGDIPEGYSVSREKKERFSLILESASTNQTSMYLCATGPGDTSTDTQYFGPGTRLTVL.

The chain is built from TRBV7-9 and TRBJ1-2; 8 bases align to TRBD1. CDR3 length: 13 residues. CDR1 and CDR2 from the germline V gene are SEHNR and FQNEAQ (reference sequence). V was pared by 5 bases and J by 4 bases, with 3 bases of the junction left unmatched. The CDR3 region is CASSQGQVYGYTF. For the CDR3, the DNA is TGTGCCAGCAGCCAGGGACAGGTCTATGGCTACACCTTC.

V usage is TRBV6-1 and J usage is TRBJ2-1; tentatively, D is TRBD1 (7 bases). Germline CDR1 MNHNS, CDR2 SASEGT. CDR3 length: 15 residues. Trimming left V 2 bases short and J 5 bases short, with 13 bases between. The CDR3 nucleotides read TGTGCCAGCAGTGAACTCCCAGGGGGGCACAATGAGCAGTTCTTC. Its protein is CASSELPGGHNEQFF.

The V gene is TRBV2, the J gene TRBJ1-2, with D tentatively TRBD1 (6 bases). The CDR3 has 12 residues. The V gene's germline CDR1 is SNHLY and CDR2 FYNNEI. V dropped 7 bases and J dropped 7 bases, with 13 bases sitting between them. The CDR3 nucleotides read TGTGCCAGCACAGGGGATTTAGCTGGCTACACCTTC. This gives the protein CASTGDLAGYTF.

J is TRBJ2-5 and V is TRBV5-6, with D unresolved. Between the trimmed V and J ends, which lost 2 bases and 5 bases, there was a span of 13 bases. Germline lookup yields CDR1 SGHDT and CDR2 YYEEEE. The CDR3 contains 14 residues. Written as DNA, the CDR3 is TGTGCCAGCAGCTTCCTCAGTGCGGTGGAGACCCAGTACTTC. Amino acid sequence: CASSFLSAVETQYF. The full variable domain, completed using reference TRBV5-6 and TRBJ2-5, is DAGVTQSPTHLIKTRGQQVTLRCSPKSGHDTVSWYQQALGQGPQFIFQYYEEEERQRGNFPDRFSGHQFPNYSSELNVNALLLGDSALYLCASSFLSAVETQYFGPGTRLLVL.

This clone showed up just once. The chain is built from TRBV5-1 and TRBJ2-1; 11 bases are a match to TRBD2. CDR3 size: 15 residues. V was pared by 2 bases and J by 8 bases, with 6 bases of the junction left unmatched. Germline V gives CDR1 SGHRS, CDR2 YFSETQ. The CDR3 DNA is TGCGCCAGCAGCTTAACTAGCGGGAGTTTCCATGAGCAGTTCTTC. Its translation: CASSLTSGSFHEQFF.

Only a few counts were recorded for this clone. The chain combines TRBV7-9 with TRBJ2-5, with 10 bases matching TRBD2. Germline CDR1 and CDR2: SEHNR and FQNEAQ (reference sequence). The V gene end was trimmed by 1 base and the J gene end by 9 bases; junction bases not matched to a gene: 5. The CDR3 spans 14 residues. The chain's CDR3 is CASSLESSGSPQYF. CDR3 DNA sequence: TGTGCCAGCAGCTTAGAGTCTAGCGGGAGCCCCCAGTACTTC.